This T cell receptor beta chain came from a study of T cells in Graves' hyperthyroidism and ophthalmopathy. Whole-study results and caveats: Clonotypes that were expanded in thyroid above 0.001 mostly appeared in blood too.

This CDR3 spans 17 amino acids. Germline CDR1 reads SGHAT; CDR2 reads FQNNGV. V dropped 3 bases and J dropped 5 bases, with 22 bases sitting between them. About this clonotype: Its antigen remains unidentified.

RNA transcripts were the template for amplifying TCR beta CDR3 regions. Initially, a first-round RT-PCR of the TCR CDR3 employed the HTBI primer set. TCRdb independently ran MiXCR on the multiplex PCR reads; one entry per CDR3 protein. The data contain tens of thousands of distinct CDR3 sequences, roughly 56% of them singletons. Stability of Graves' hyperthyroidism was defined as absent ophthalmopathy progression within 18 months. The J gene is TRBJ1-1, the V gene TRBV11-2; D unclear. The sample was peripheral blood or thyroid tissue (not recorded which). The sequence came from a man younger than 35 with Graves' hyperthyroidism. The CDR3 DNA reads TGTGCCAGCAGCTTCCCTCTGAAAGGCAGGTTGGGTACTGAAGCTTTCTTT. This encodes CASSFPLKGRLGTEAFF.